A selection of T cell receptor beta chains follows, all from one sample in a study of shared clonotypes between healthy human individuals. Generated by immunoSEQ multiplex PCR, the TCRdb table keeps only in-frame clones and is missing some. The table lists about 530,000 clones, roughly 85% of them singletons. Sequenced sample: PBMCs. The receptors derive from a woman aged 40-49 years in good health. Some clones in this sample may be carry-over from other donors' samples. CDR3s include the opening cysteine and the closing phenylalanine or tryptophan. Each record gives: V gene, J gene, clone size, D gene, CDR3 protein, CDR3 DNA. The D gene is left open where the match is weak. Clone size is shown for a subset of rows, as once, few, many or a class of expanded clone.

v_gene: TRBV5-1; j_gene: TRBJ1-4; abundance: -; d_gene: -; CDR3aa: CASSPPSGSTNEKLFF; CDR3nt: TGCGCCAGCAGCCCACCGTCGGGGTCAACTAATGAAAAACTGTTTTTT
v_gene: TRBV5-4; j_gene: TRBJ2-3; abundance: once; d_gene: -; CDR3aa: CASSLEGVSTDTQYF; CDR3nt: TGTGCCAGCAGCTTGGAGGGGGTCAGCACAGATACGCAGTATTTT
v_gene: TRBV4-1; j_gene: TRBJ2-5; abundance: -; d_gene: -; CDR3aa: CASTQLPGTGETQYF; CDR3nt: TGCGCCAGCACCCAACTGCCGGGGACGGGAGAGACCCAGTACTTC
v_gene: TRBV30; j_gene: TRBJ1-3; abundance: once; d_gene: TRBD1; CDR3aa: CAYRDRGPRGSGNTIYF; CDR3nt: TGTGCCTACCGGGACAGGGGGCCCAGAGGCTCTGGAAACACCATATATTTT
v_gene: TRBV2; j_gene: TRBJ1-5; abundance: once; d_gene: -; CDR3aa: CASSEGGGGNQPQHF; CDR3nt: TGTGCCAGCAGTGAAGGAGGGGGTGGCAATCAGCCCCAGCATTTT
v_gene: TRBV11-3; j_gene: TRBJ2-1; abundance: -; d_gene: TRBD1; CDR3aa: CASSSPGQGHEQFF; CDR3nt: TGTGCCAGCAGCTCCCCGGGACAGGGACATGAGCAGTTCTTC
v_gene: TRBV28; j_gene: TRBJ2-2; abundance: -; d_gene: TRBD2; CDR3aa: CASSPGTSGTGELFF; CDR3nt: TGTGCCAGCAGTCCCGGGACTAGCGGCACCGGGGAGCTGTTTTTT
v_gene: TRBV4-2; j_gene: TRBJ2-2; abundance: -; d_gene: TRBD2; CDR3aa: CASSQELGPTNLPSGRRNGELFF; CDR3nt: TGTGCTAGCAGCCAAGAGCTTGGGCCCACGAATCTGCCGAGCGGGAGAAGGAACGGGGAGCTGTTTTTT
v_gene: TRBV9; j_gene: TRBJ2-7; abundance: -; d_gene: TRBD2; CDR3aa: CASCRGEGLGEQYF; CDR3nt: TGTGCCAGCTGCCGGGGGGAGGGCCTAGGAGAGCAGTACTTC
v_gene: TRBV14; j_gene: TRBJ2-2; abundance: -; d_gene: TRBD2; CDR3aa: CASRSKINPLAGGRAPGELFF; CDR3nt: TGTGCCAGCAGATCCAAGATCAATCCCTTAGCGGGCGGGAGGGCCCCCGGGGAGCTGTTTTTT
v_gene: TRBV25-1; j_gene: TRBJ1-1; abundance: -; d_gene: TRBD1; CDR3aa: CASSNRQGAGTEAFF; CDR3nt: TGTGCCAGCAGTAATAGACAGGGGGCAGGCACTGAAGCTTTCTTT
v_gene: TRBV2; j_gene: TRBJ1-4; abundance: -; d_gene: -; CDR3aa: CASSEEGHTEKLFF; CDR3nt: TGTGCCAGCAGTGAAGAGGGACACACGGAAAAACTGTTTTTT
v_gene: TRBV27; j_gene: TRBJ2-5; abundance: few; d_gene: TRBD2; CDR3aa: CASSLSPTGLAGQGTQYF; CDR3nt: TGTGCCAGCAGTTTATCCCCCACGGGACTAGCGGGGCAGGGGACCCAGTACTTC
v_gene: TRBV5-4; j_gene: TRBJ2-6; abundance: -; d_gene: TRBD1; CDR3aa: CAIPDWTGSPSGANVLTF; CDR3nt: TGTGCCATACCTGATTGGACAGGGAGCCCCTCTGGGGCCAACGTCCTGACTTTC
v_gene: TRBV5-4; j_gene: TRBJ2-7; abundance: -; d_gene: TRBD1; CDR3aa: CASSNRDRVPYEQYF; CDR3nt: TGTGCCAGCAGCAACCGGGACAGGGTCCCCTACGAGCAGTACTTC
v_gene: TRBV18; j_gene: TRBJ1-4; abundance: -; d_gene: -; CDR3aa: CASSPSPGANEKLFF; CDR3nt: TGTGCCAGCTCACCAAGTCCAGGGGCTAATGAAAAACTGTTTTTT